This T cell receptor (beta chain) came from a study of identical twins. This clonotype has a count of ten or more. Its antigen is currently unknown. MiXCR, applied by TCRdb to the 5' RACE reads, yields one record per CDR3 protein. Of about 660,000 distinct CDR3 sequences listed, less than 10% are singletons. Findings and limits, study-wide: Shared out-of-frame alpha sequences (those common to twins) showed excess low generation probability. The study found that models underestimated out-of-frame TCR alpha sharing in monozygotic twins. Carriage of fewer insertions was seen in abundant cord blood beta clonotypes, whereas memory repertoires showed none. The study drew conclusions from cross-sectional statistical analysis, not from following the same donors.

The CDR3 runs to 13 residues. V lost 6 bases, J lost 6 bases, and 12 bases lay in between. These data also formed part of another study, on yellow fever vaccine responses in identical twins.

The source material was PBMCs. This chain joins TRBV12-3 or TRBV12-4 and TRBJ1-5, with no clear D. The clonotype comes from a woman in her late teens or twenties in good health. The DNA of the CDR3 is TGTGCCAGCAGCCCCTGGGTGGGTCAGCCCCAGCATTTT. It translates to CASSPWVGQPQHF.